This T cell receptor beta chain was captured in a study of blood T cell repertoires in COVID-19. From germline, CDR1 is SGDLS and CDR2 YYNGEE. The CDR3 length is 16 residues. V was clipped by 2 bases and J by 1 base, with 15 bases between them. How the authors handled the data: Estimation of nucleated cell counts was performed using reference gene primer amplification. The assay was immunoSEQ multiplex PCR, and TCRdb's table has in-frame clones only and misses some. V and J calls and clone size follow that table, whereas D and trimming were derived from the DNA. This sample has approximately 150,000 clones, with about 85% found just once.

What was sequenced was peripheral blood. This clonotype originated in a human donor with acute or convalescent COVID-19. The donor label of this sample is uncertain. The V call is TRBV9, the J call TRBJ1-1; D perhaps matches TRBD1 (5 bases). CDR3 sequence: CASSVGLFGGNTEAFF. CDR3 in DNA: TGTGCCAGCAGCGTGGGGCTGTTCGGGGGGAACACTGAAGCTTTCTTT.